These 9 T cell receptor beta chains were sequenced from one sample in a study of T-cell memory formation after mild COVID-19. TCRdb re-called the 5' RACE reads through MiXCR, storing one row per CDR3 protein. The sample consists of 270,000 or so distinct CDR3 sequences, 16% of them appearing once. Sequencing was carried out using PBMCs or a T cell subset sorted from them (not recorded which). All receptors come from a man aged 18 to 29 who had mild COVID-19 (a few samples of this study predate the infection). Cell type and time point are not known.

The chain has TRBV2 and TRBJ1-6; D gene ambiguous. V was pared by 3 bases and J by 13 bases, with 7 bases between. The CDR3 totals 11 residues. In germline, CDR1 is SNHLY, CDR2 FYNNEI. CDR3 protein: CASSDDQPLHF. The CDR3 DNA reads as TGTGCCAGCAGTGACGACCAGCCCCTCCACTTT.

This clonotype was seen a handful of times. V and J are TRBV7-2 and TRBJ2-7, with D possibly being TRBD2 (5 bases). V was cut by 5 bases and J by 6 bases, with 14 bases left in between. CDR1 and CDR2 from the germline V gene are SGHTA and FQGNSA. CDR3 length: 13 residues. The CDR3 here is CASSLPGVVEQYF. The CDR3 coding sequence is TGTGCCAGCAGCCTGCCCGGGGTGGTCGAGCAGTACTTC.

CDR3 coding DNA: TGTGCCAGCAGCCAAGAACTAGCGGGGGGCAGAGATACGCAGTATTTT. Amino acids: CASSQELAGGRDTQYF. The genes are TRBV3-1 and TRBJ2-3; 12 bases match TRBD2. The CDR3 spans 16 residues. V was clipped by 0 bases and J by 5 bases; unmatched bases: 3. Germline assignment: CDR1 LGHDT and CDR2 YNNKEL (reference sequence).

Many counts were recorded for this clonotype. V gene TRBV7-9 combines with J gene TRBJ2-1; TRBD2 matches at 7 bases. V lost 5 bases, J lost 5 bases, and 12 bases stayed unmatched. The length of the CDR3 is 16 residues. Germline V CDR1 and CDR2: SEHNR, FQNEAQ (reference sequence). CDR3 region: CASSQEDWGGHNEQFF. CDR3 DNA: TGTGCCAGCAGCCAAGAGGACTGGGGGGGACACAATGAGCAGTTCTTC.

This clonotype was found many times. The genes are TRBV4-2 and TRBJ2-3; perhaps TRBD2 as D (6 bases). The germline V gene encodes CDR1 LGHNA and CDR2 YNFKEQ. This CDR3 has 13 amino acids. With 3 bases removed from V and 4 bases from J, the gap between germline ends came to 8 bases. CDR3 sequence reads: CASSQEGADTQYF. The CDR3 DNA reads as TGTGCCAGCAGCCAGGAGGGCGCAGATACGCAGTATTTT.

The chain links TRBV21-1 to TRBJ1-5; the DNA was not used to check the table's D call, TRBD1. TRBV21-1 is a listed pseudogene. The length of the CDR3 is 17 residues. CDR3: CASSPQNSRPCNQPQHF. The CDR3 DNA follows: TGTGCCAGCAGCCCCCAGAACTCACGCCCCTGCAATCAGCCCCAGCATTTT.

The chain carries TRBV5-1 and TRBJ2-1; 7 bases map to TRBD1. With 0 bases clipped from V and 6 bases from J, the junction kept 6 bases outside the gene matches. Germline V lookup: CDR1 SGHRS, CDR2 YFSETQ. This CDR3 contains 15 residues. In nucleotides, the CDR3 is TGCGCCAGCAGCTTGGCCCCAGGGGGAACCAATGAGCAGTTCTTC. This translates into CASSLAPGGTNEQFF.

This chain joins TRBV4-2 and TRBJ2-3; 8 positions match TRBD2. The length of the CDR3 is 15 residues. The V gene's germline CDR1 is LGHNA and CDR2 YNFKEQ. The ends lost 2 bases at V and 6 bases at J; junction bases unmatched: 7. DNA of the CDR3: TGTGCCAGCAGCCAACCAGCGGGGGATGCGGATACGCAGTATTTT. Protein: CASSQPAGDADTQYF.

The J gene is TRBJ2-7, the V gene TRBV20-1; TRBD2 matches at 12 bases. Germline V CDR1 and CDR2: DFQATT, SNEGSKA (reference sequence). V was pared by 6 bases and J by 9 bases, with 12 bases of the junction left unmatched. The CDR3 spans 14 residues. The CDR3 region is CSAQRSSGGARQYV. In nucleotides, the CDR3 is TGCAGTGCCCAGAGGTCTAGCGGGGGGGCCAGGCAGTACGTC.